The 11 T cell receptor beta chains presented below share a single source sample, sequenced in a study of T cell clonotyping in hematopoietic cell transplantation (dated by TCRdb to about 2021). Library generation was performed with the immunoSEQ multiplex PCR assay. Held by TCRdb, this immuneACCESS table contains in-frame sequences only and omits some clones. Under half of the omission traces to an unresolved V gene where checked; the cause of the rest is unknown. The sample table holds roughly 13,000 clones, of which around 97% were seen once. The top ten clones comprise around 4.2% of the sample. Per the publication, the time point label means: 30 days after allo-HCT. Sequencing was performed on peripheral blood mononuclear cells, taken 30 days after allogeneic stem cell transplant. The receptors were gathered from a female patient in her fifties or sixties who had an allogeneic stem cell transplant from an unrelated donor, so T cells may come from the graft donor. Some clones in this sample may be carry-over from other donors' samples.

The gene calls are TRBV6-1 and TRBJ1-1, with D perhaps TRBD1 (6 bases). The CDR3 runs to 15 residues. Germline CDR1 is MNHNS and CDR2 is SASEGT. Trimming took off 6 bases at V and 1 base at J, with 15 bases between the two ends. The CDR3 reads CASRYQTGRNTEAFF. CDR3 sequence (DNA): TGTGCCAGCAGGTACCAGACAGGCCGGAACACTGAAGCTTTCTTT.

The chain recombines TRBV28 with TRBJ2-7, with TRBD1 matching 9 bases. V shed 3 bases, J shed 6 bases, and the junction held 12 bases outside the gene matches. CDR1 and CDR2 (germline): MDHEN, SYDVKM. CDR3 length: 16 amino acids. Written as DNA, the CDR3 is TGTGCCAGCAGTTTGCCCGGACAGGGGAAGAGGGGCGAGCAGTACTTC. This translates into CASSLPGQGKRGEQYF.

The chain carries TRBV30 and TRBJ2-2, with 7 positions matching TRBD2. CDR1 GTSNPN and CDR2 SVGIG come from the germline V gene (reference sequence). CDR3 length: 14 residues. Losses at the gene ends were 3 bases for V and 8 bases for J; bases not matched to a gene: 9. The CDR3 here is CAWRGLLAGGELFF. The CDR3 DNA reads TGTGCCTGGAGGGGACTACTTGCGGGAGGGGAGCTGTTTTTT. The entire variable domain, with the rest obtained from reference TRBV30 and TRBJ2-2, is as follows: SQTIHQWPATLVQPVGSPLSLECTVEGTSNPNLYWYRQAAGRGLQLLFYSVGIGQISSEVPQNLSASRPQDRQFILSSKKLLLSDSGFYLCAWRGLLAGGELFFGEGSRLTVL.

J is TRBJ1-1 and V is TRBV6-1; possible D gene TRBD1, 6 bases. The CDR3 consists of 13 residues. Germline V gives CDR1 MNHNS, CDR2 SASEGT. V was shortened by 10 bases and J by 0 bases, with 12 bases between the two germline ends. Here the CDR3 reads CATGAELNTEAFF. CDR3 sequence (DNA): TGTGCCACGGGGGCAGAGCTGAACACTGAAGCTTTCTTT.

The rearrangement uses TRBV6-5 and TRBJ1-3; 8 bases fit TRBD1. The CDR3 has 16 residues. The germline V gene encodes CDR1 MNHEY and CDR2 SVGAGI. V lost 0 bases, J lost 3 bases, and 4 bases stayed unmatched. CDR3 bases: TGTGCCAGCAGTTACTCCGGACAGGGAAATGGAAACACCATATATTTT. Protein sequence: CASSYSGQGNGNTIYF.

CDR3 sequence reads: CASSLEGPRPNYGYTF. CDR3 in DNA: TGTGCCAGCAGCTTAGAGGGGCCTCGGCCTAACTATGGCTACACCTTC. The chain joins TRBV5-6 to TRBJ1-2, with D tentatively TRBD1 (5 bases). The CDR3 contains 16 residues. V was clipped by 2 bases and J by 0 bases, with 14 bases between them. CDR1 is SGHDT and CDR2 is YYEEEE in the germline V gene.

The chain uses TRBV4-1 and TRBJ2-1; perhaps TRBD1 as D (6 bases). V lost 3 bases to trimming and J lost 3 bases, with 12 bases between them. The CDR3 is made up of 15 amino acids. The germline gives CDR1 MGHRA, CDR2 YSYEKL. The CDR3 DNA follows: TGCGCCAGCAGCCAGTGGGCAGGGGTCTACAATGAGCAGTTCTTC. It codes for CASSQWAGVYNEQFF.

J is TRBJ1-2 and V is TRBV6-5; TRBD1 might be the D (5 bases). The CDR3 covers 14 residues. Germline V gene data show CDR1 as MNHEY and CDR2 as SVGAGI. With 5 bases removed from V and 4 bases from J, the gap between germline ends came to 14 bases. The CDR3 DNA reads as TGTGCCAGCAGTAGGATCGACAGCCTCTATGGCTACACCTTC. As protein: CASSRIDSLYGYTF.

V gene TRBV29-1 combines with J gene TRBJ2-4; D may be TRBD1 (6 bases). Germline assignment: CDR1 SQVTM and CDR2 ANQGSEA. There are 15 residues in the CDR3. With 4 bases removed from V and 1 base from J, the gap between germline ends came to 14 bases. The CDR3 loop reads CSVAGAGSAKNIQYF. The DNA for the CDR3 is TGCAGCGTTGCAGGGGCAGGATCGGCCAAAAACATTCAGTACTTC.

The chain couples TRBV5-1 to TRBJ2-5; TRBD2 agrees at 7 bases. This CDR3 comprises 14 residues. Per the germline V gene, CDR1 is SGHRS and CDR2 is YFSETQ. Trimming removed 3 bases from V and 5 bases from J; junction bases left unmatched: 7. CDR3 in DNA: TGCGCCAGCAGCTGGGAGGGGCGACGGGAGACCCAGTACTTC. Translated: CASSWEGRRETQYF.

The CDR3 nucleotides read TGCGCCAGCCGTGGATTCGCAGATACGCAGTATTTT. As protein: CASRGFADTQYF. The chain carries TRBV4-1 and TRBJ2-3; no reliable D call. The V gene lost 8 bases and the J gene lost 4 bases, with 10 bases spanning the gap. CDR3 length: 12 amino acids. Germline V lookup: CDR1 MGHRA, CDR2 YSYEKL.